This T cell receptor (beta chain) was identified in a study of T cell responses to AZD1222 COVID-19 vaccine. Germline lookup yields CDR1 KGHSH and CDR2 LQKENI. V was clipped by 4 bases and J by 2 bases; unmatched bases: 5. CDR3 size: 16 residues. Sequencing was performed with immunoSEQ multiplex PCR; in TCRdb, only in-frame clones are kept and a portion is missing. This table holds 130,000 to 150,000 clones, 80% to 95% found once. The chain uses TRBV18 and TRBJ2-5; 12 bases are shared with TRBD2. The receptor was derived from an adult in good health. This sample comprised peripheral blood, obtained on day 0 of MenACWY control vaccination. CDR3 coding DNA: TGTGCCAGCTCACGGCTAGCGGGAGGGGAACAAGAGACCCAGTACTTC. It is translated as CASSRLAGGEQETQYF.